The T cell receptor beta chain under discussion was sequenced for a study of blood T cell repertoires in COVID-19. Whole-study context: Acute and convalescent COVID-19 samples came from the United States, Italy and Spain.

Trimming removed 5 bases from V and 2 bases from J; junction bases left unmatched: 9. The germline CDR1 and CDR2 sequences are LNHDA and SQIVND (reference sequence). The CDR3 has 19 amino acids. Produced via immunoSEQ multiplex PCR; TCRdb's table is partial and in-frame only. The data contain over 130,000 clones, 75% to 90% of them singletons. Sequencing input: PBMCs or T cells enriched from blood (not recorded which). V and J are TRBV19 and TRBJ2-1, with 16 bases that match TRBD2. This clonotype was obtained from a man between 45 and 60 years old in a cohort exposed to, infected with or recovered from COVID-19 (not recorded which). CDR3 region: CASSPRGLAGGTAYNEQFF. The CDR3 DNA follows: TGTGCCAGTAGTCCGCGGGGACTAGCGGGGGGGACGGCCTACAATGAGCAGTTCTTC.